This T cell receptor (beta chain) is drawn from a study of control samples from healthy donors and cancer patients. Method: immunoSEQ multiplex PCR; TCRdb's copy keeps in-frame clones and lacks some. The table includes around 80,000 clones, approximately 89% detected once. Sequences were obtained from blood. The receptor was isolated from a man between 50 and 59 years old in good health.

CDR3 loop: CASSISGAGTGELFF. The CDR3 bases are TGTGCCAGTAGTATAAGTGGGGCAGGCACCGGGGAGCTGTTTTTT. The chain couples TRBV19 to TRBJ2-2; a possible D gene is TRBD1 (5 bases). The CDR3 runs 15 residues. V lost 2 bases and J lost 4, with 11 bases in between. Germline-derived CDR1 and CDR2 are LNHDA and SQIVND (reference sequence).